The 25 T cell receptor beta chains listed next were all sequenced from one sample in a study of cytomegalovirus exposure and HLA in healthy donors. Primers: 60 Vbeta forward and 13 Jbeta reverse. Data came from immunoSEQ multiplex PCR; TCRdb stores just in-frame clones and leaves some out. The sample lists roughly 150,000 clones, 70% to 80% occurring once. The sample consisted of PBMCs. The receptors here all came from a woman aged 40 to 55 in good health and CMV-seropositive.

The chain has TRBV29-1 and TRBJ2-3; D uncertain. CDR3 length: 12 residues. V shed 4 bases and J shed 2 bases, with 7 bases lying between them. The V gene's germline CDR1 is SQVTM and CDR2 ANQGSEA. CDR3 sequence (DNA): TGCAGCGTTGTGCCTAACACAGATACGCAGTATTTT. Translated, it gives CSVVPNTDTQYF.

In DNA, the CDR3 is TGTGCCAGCAGCGAGCGGACTAGCGGGAGGATCCCTGGTGAGCAGTTCTTC. This gives the protein CASSERTSGRIPGEQFF. The V gene is TRBV11-3, the J gene TRBJ2-1, with 14 bases matching TRBD2. The ends lost 5 bases at V and 9 bases at J; junction bases unmatched: 12. Looked up from germline, CDR1 is SGHNT and CDR2 is YENEEA. The CDR3 consists of 17 residues.

The chain joins TRBV4-2 to TRBJ2-5; 7 nucleotides align to TRBD2. After removal of 0 bases from V and 5 bases from J, the junction contained 9 bases not matched to a gene. The CDR3 consists of 16 residues. CDR1 and CDR2 from the germline V gene are LGHNA and YNFKEQ. The CDR3 here is CASSQDRGSSWETQYF. CDR3 coding DNA: TGTGCCAGCAGCCAAGATCGCGGGAGTTCGTGGGAGACCCAGTACTTC.

The J gene is TRBJ1-5, the V gene TRBV11-2, with TRBD1 as a possible D gene (6 bases). The CDR3 is made up of 13 amino acids. Trimming took 5 bases from V and 7 from J, leaving 12 bases between them. CDR1 is SGHAT, CDR2 FQNNGV, per germline. The CDR3: CASSVGTRQPQHF. The CDR3 DNA reads as TGTGCCAGCAGCGTCGGGACACGCCAGCCCCAGCATTTT. The whole variable domain, filled in from reference TRBV11-2 and TRBJ1-5, reads EAGVAQSPRYKIIEKRQSVAFWCNPISGHATLYWYQQILGQGPKLLIQFQNNGVVDDSQLPKDRFSAERLKGVDSTLKIQPAKLEDSAVYLCASSVGTRQPQHFGDGTRLSIL.

V is TRBV7-9 and J is TRBJ2-7; possible D gene TRBD1, 6 bases. The CDR3 is made up of 13 amino acids. With 1 base removed from V and 3 bases from J, the gap between germline ends came to 7 bases. CDR1 and CDR2 (germline): SEHNR, FQNEAQ (reference sequence). For the CDR3, the DNA is TGTGCCAGCAGCTTAGACAGGGTCTACGAGCAGTACTTC. It encodes CASSLDRVYEQYF.

A few counts support this clone. J is TRBJ1-2 and V is TRBV15; D may be TRBD1 (6 bases). The CDR3 is 12 residues long. Germline CDR1 reads LNHNV; CDR2 reads YYDKDF (reference sequence). The V end was cut by 9 bases, the J end by 2 bases, with 10 bases between. This CDR3 is CATQGRNYGYTF. The CDR3, as DNA: TGTGCCACTCAGGGGCGAAACTATGGCTACACCTTC. Supplemented by reference TRBV15 and TRBJ1-2, the full variable domain reads DAMVIQNPRYQVTQFGKPVTLSCSQTLNHNVMYWYQQKSSQAPKLLFHYYDKDFNNEADTPDNFQSRRPNTSFCFLDIRSPGLGDTAMYLCATQGRNYGYTFGSGTRLTVV.

The gene calls are TRBV18 and TRBJ2-1; TRBD2 matches 7 bases. Trimming took 3 bases from V and 8 from J; bases not matched to a gene: 10. The CDR3 is 15 residues long. Germline-derived CDR1 and CDR2 are KGHSH and LQKENI. The CDR3 protein is CASSPEAGEAHEQFF. The CDR3 coding sequence is TGTGCCAGCTCACCCGAGGCGGGAGAGGCCCATGAGCAGTTCTTC. The complete variable domain, with remaining parts taken from reference TRBV18 and TRBJ2-1, reads NAGVMQNPRHLVRRRGQEARLRCSPMKGHSHVYWYRQLPEEGLKFMVYLQKENIIDESGMPKERFSAEFPKEGPSILRIQQVVRGDSAAYFCASSPEAGEAHEQFFGPGTRLTVL.

The genes are TRBV7-9 and TRBJ1-2, with D possibly matching TRBD1 (6 bases). The CDR3 is 14 amino acids. Germline V gene lookup returns CDR1 SEHNR and CDR2 FQNEAQ (reference sequence). Trimming left V 1 base short and J 1 base short, with 7 bases between. The DNA of the CDR3 is TGTGCCAGCAGCTTAGGGGGGCTTAACTATGGCTACACCTTC. The encoded protein is CASSLGGLNYGYTF.

The chain couples TRBV23-1 to TRBJ1-6; the D is unclear. TRBV23-1 carries the ORF label, with uncertain function. Between the trimmed V and J ends, which lost 7 bases and 1 base, there was a span of 11 bases. The CDR3 loop spans 15 amino acids. The CDR3 protein is CASNPCRSYNSPLHF. The CDR3 nucleotides are TGCGCCAGCAACCCTTGCAGGTCCTATAATTCACCCCTCCACTTT.

V is TRBV11-2 and J is TRBJ2-5; possible D gene TRBD2, 6 bases. The CDR3 spans 14 residues. V lost 6 bases and J lost 7, with 18 bases in between. Germline assignment: CDR1 SGHAT and CDR2 FQNNGV. CDR3 DNA sequence: TGTGCCAGCAGATTTGGGACTGACCTTTCGACCCAGTACTTC. Protein product: CASRFGTDLSTQYF.

The chain employs TRBV7-9 and TRBJ2-1; no clear D. CDR1 and CDR2 (germline): SEHNR, FQNEAQ (reference sequence). V was shortened by 2 bases and J by 0 bases, with 14 bases between the two germline ends. The CDR3 length is 17 residues. The CDR3 loop is CASSLIVALPSYNEQFF. CDR3 nucleotides: TGTGCCAGCAGCTTAATAGTCGCGCTCCCCTCCTACAATGAGCAGTTCTTC. The whole variable domain, filled in from reference TRBV7-9 and TRBJ2-1, reads DTGVSQNPRHKITKRGQNVTFRCDPISEHNRLYWYRQTLGQGPEFLTYFQNEAQLEKSRLLSDRFSAERPKGSFSTLEIQRTEQGDSAMYLCASSLIVALPSYNEQFFGPGTRLTVL.

This clone came up a few times. The chain links TRBV6-1 to TRBJ1-2; 7 nucleotides align to TRBD1. Trimming removed 6 bases from V and 6 bases from J; junction bases left unmatched: 10. Germline assignment: CDR1 MNHNS and CDR2 SASEGT. CDR3 length: 14 amino acids. CDR3 sequence: CASRPSGGGHGYTF. The CDR3 DNA reads as TGTGCCAGCAGACCCAGCGGAGGGGGCCATGGCTACACCTTC.

The J gene is TRBJ2-5, the V gene TRBV19, with 8 bases matching TRBD2. This CDR3 spans 14 amino acids. Germline CDR1 and CDR2: LNHDA and SQIVND (reference sequence). J lost 9 bases, V lost 3 bases, and 9 bases had no gene match. CDR3 DNA sequence: TGTGCCAGTAGTATGAGTGGTAGCGGGGTGTCCCAGTACTTC. Amino acids: CASSMSGSGVSQYF.

The chain has TRBV7-8 and TRBJ2-1; 13 bases are a match to TRBD2. V lost 5 bases, J lost 8 bases, and 6 bases stayed unmatched. The V gene's germline CDR1 is SGHVS and CDR2 FQNEAQ. The CDR3 has 15 amino acids. CDR3 protein: CASSLWTSGSDEQFF. CDR3 DNA sequence: TGTGCCAGCAGCCTATGGACTAGCGGGAGCGATGAGCAGTTCTTC.

In DNA form, the CDR3 reads TGTGCCAGCAGTTTTCGAGGGATTGGATACAATGAGCAGTTCTTC. It codes for CASSFRGIGYNEQFF. The genes are TRBV28 and TRBJ2-1, with D possibly matching TRBD2 (5 bases). V gave up 3 bases and J gave up 4 bases, with 13 bases separating them. Germline loops: CDR1 MDHEN, CDR2 SYDVKM. The CDR3 covers 15 residues.

The DNA for the CDR3 is TGCAGCGCTACCGCAGCCAGCGCAGATACGCAGTATTTT. Protein sequence: CSATAASADTQYF. The chain couples TRBV29-1 to TRBJ2-3; D remains ambiguous. CDR1 and CDR2 (germline): SQVTM, ANQGSEA. This CDR3 is 13 amino acids long. Between the trimmed V and J ends, which lost 7 bases and 4 bases, there was a span of 15 bases.

V is TRBV5-1 and J is TRBJ1-1; perhaps TRBD1 as D (5 bases). Trimming pared 0 bases from V and 5 bases from J, leaving 14 bases between. The germline V gene encodes CDR1 SGHRS and CDR2 YFSETQ. This CDR3 is 15 amino acids long. CDR3 DNA: TGCGCCAGCAGCTTGGATGGGACGGGGGGGACTGAAGCTTTCTTT. Translating gives CASSLDGTGGTEAFF.

The chain carries TRBV4-1 and TRBJ2-5; 7 nucleotides align to TRBD2. The CDR3 is made up of 18 amino acids. V was clipped by 0 bases and J by 5 bases; unmatched bases: 15. Germline CDR1 and CDR2: MGHRA and YSYEKL. The CDR3 here is CASSQEGGGREAGETQYF. CDR3 nucleotide sequence: TGCGCCAGCAGCCAAGAGGGTGGCGGGAGAGAGGCAGGGGAGACCCAGTACTTC.

The chain has TRBV11-3 and TRBJ2-1, with a weak D call TRBD2 (5 bases). The V gene's germline CDR1 is SGHNT and CDR2 YENEEA. V was shortened by 2 bases and J by 8 bases, with 10 bases between the two germline ends. The CDR3 is made up of 13 amino acids. The CDR3 is CASSLSSWDEQFF. CDR3 DNA: TGTGCCAGCAGCTTATCTAGCTGGGATGAGCAGTTCTTC.

The chain is built from TRBV6-1 and TRBJ2-1; 10 bases are shared with TRBD2. Germline CDR1 MNHNS, CDR2 SASEGT. J was trimmed by 4 bases and V by 4 bases; bases with no gene match: 7. The CDR3 has 16 amino acids. This CDR3 is CASSVIGLAEYNEQFF. For the CDR3, the DNA is TGTGCCAGCAGTGTGATCGGACTAGCGGAGTACAATGAGCAGTTCTTC.

This clone was detected only once. The chain links TRBV7-2 to TRBJ2-7; 11 bases align to TRBD2. Germline CDR1 SGHTA, CDR2 FQGNSA. After removal of 3 bases from V and 11 bases from J, the junction contained 15 bases not matched to a gene. The CDR3 has 16 amino acids. CDR3 coding DNA: TGTGCCAGCAGCTTGGTGAGCGGTCTAGCGGGAGGAAGTAAGTACTTC. Protein: CASSLVSGLAGGSKYF.

The chain links TRBV7-2 to TRBJ2-3, with TRBD2 identical over 7 bases. The CDR3 runs 15 residues. The germline CDR1 and CDR2 sequences are SGHTA and FQGNSA. Trimming at V came to 4 bases and at J to 6 bases, leaving 10 bases not matched to a gene. The CDR3 here is CASSSTGRELDTQYF. CDR3 in DNA: TGTGCCAGCAGCTCCACCGGGCGGGAGCTTGATACGCAGTATTTT.

The genes are TRBV15 and TRBJ1-3; D possibly corresponds to TRBD1 (5 bases). The CDR3 consists of 14 residues. V dropped 5 bases and J dropped 3 bases, with 11 bases sitting between them. CDR1 and CDR2 (germline): LNHNV, YYDKDF (reference sequence). This CDR3 reads CATSAGTSGNTIYF. In DNA, the CDR3 is TGTGCCACCAGCGCCGGGACTAGTGGAAACACCATATATTTT.

This clone was observed once. The rearrangement uses TRBV6-1 and TRBJ2-7, with D maybe TRBD1 (5 bases). There are 14 residues in the CDR3. Trimming removed 4 bases at V and 4 bases at J, with 14 bases between. In germline, CDR1 is MNHNS, CDR2 SASEGT. Written as DNA, the CDR3 is TGTGCCAGCAGTGTTCCAAGGGGTGCGTACGAGCAGTACTTC. It codes for CASSVPRGAYEQYF.

The chain recombines TRBV5-4 with TRBJ1-3; no clear D. CDR1 is SGHNT and CDR2 is YYREEE in the germline V gene (reference sequence). This CDR3 has 13 amino acids. V was pared by 0 bases and J by 2 bases, with 3 bases between. CDR3 protein: CASSLDTGNTIYF. For the CDR3, the DNA is TGTGCCAGCAGCTTGGATACTGGAAACACCATATATTTT.